This TCR beta chain was profiled in a study of identical twins (dated by TCRdb to about 2016). The study in broad terms: TCR alpha and beta repertoires from monozygotic twins, unrelated adults of various ages and cord blood were deep-sequenced to test whether fetal clonotypes persist. To rule out contamination, replicate twin experiments were performed at different times with different library preparation protocols. Overall study results and their limits: Conclusions relied on cross-sectional statistical analysis, since the same donors could not be followed over many years. Fewer insertions were carried by abundant cord blood beta clonotypes; a weaker similar trend was observed in young adult naive repertoires, while no such trend was observed in memory repertoires. Compared with coincidental sharing between unrelated individuals, an excess of low generation-probability sequences was observed among out-of-frame TCR alpha sequences shared between twins. Invariant T cells such as MAIT and iNKT could partly confound zero-insertion analyses, though diverse VJ usage argued against this for most clonotypes. The excess sharing between twins in beta out-of-frame sequences was weaker because fewer shared sequences reduced the signal-to-noise ratio. Out-of-frame TCR alpha sharing in monozygotic twins was systematically underestimated by recombination models, whereas sharing between unrelated individuals was in agreement with the recombination models.

Library prep was done by 5' RACE. Sequencing was performed on an Illumina HiSeq 2000. A universal primer binding site was introduced by template switching, and a unique molecular identifier was present in the final cDNA, enabling accurate counting of TCR cDNA molecules. Specific primers in the conserved constant-segment region were used to synthesize first-strand cDNA for the TCR alpha and beta chains. To control for contamination, every cDNA library carried two barcodes: a SMART-Mk sample barcode plus Illumina barcodes. Two successive PCR steps introduced TruSeq adapter sequences along with Illumina sample barcodes. The Illumina HiSeq platform was used with custom primers to sequence TCR alpha and beta cDNA libraries. As for how the authors treated the data: Unique molecular identifiers were extracted from raw reads with MiGEC, and CDR3 positions were determined with MiXCR. Recombination models were inferred per individual with the repgenHMM and IGoR tools using an EM algorithm. Shared clonotype analysis was performed with the tcR package in R, normalizing sharing by the product of cloneset sizes. To study raw recombination free of thymic and clonal selection effects, out-of-frame nonproductive sequences were analyzed. The public sequencing data were trimmed at Q25 with fastp and processed into clonotypes with MiXCR by TCRdb, which kept only in-frame beta chains. Every distinct CDR3 protein forms one entry, paired with its most common genes and DNA. The V and J calls and clone size come from TCRdb's table, not from the authors' own analysis. For this sample there are 1.5 million to 2 million distinct CDR3 sequences; around 29% appear just once. The ten most abundant clones make up 0.25% to 0.3% of the sample.

From cysteine to phenylalanine, the CDR3 is 15 amino acids long. Only the CDR3 DNA stays, 45 bases, in frame from base 1. From a lookup of the germline V gene, CDR1 and CDR2 are KGHDR and SFDVKD. Germline trimming amounts to 4 bases on V and 5 bases on J, with 8 as the count of junction bases outside the gene matches. As to this clonotype: It lacks a known antigen. No base quality information exists; no much larger clone differs at one position.

Every donor was a healthy Caucasian. The clonotype comes from a newborn girl in good health. The rearrangement combines TRBV24-1 with TRBJ2-3; TRBD1 matches 7 bases in the middle. The sequenced material came from cord blood. The CDR3 reads as follows: CATSDWGTGEDTQYF. The nucleotides read TGTGCCACCAGTGACTGGGGTACAGGGGAAGATACGCAGTATTTT.